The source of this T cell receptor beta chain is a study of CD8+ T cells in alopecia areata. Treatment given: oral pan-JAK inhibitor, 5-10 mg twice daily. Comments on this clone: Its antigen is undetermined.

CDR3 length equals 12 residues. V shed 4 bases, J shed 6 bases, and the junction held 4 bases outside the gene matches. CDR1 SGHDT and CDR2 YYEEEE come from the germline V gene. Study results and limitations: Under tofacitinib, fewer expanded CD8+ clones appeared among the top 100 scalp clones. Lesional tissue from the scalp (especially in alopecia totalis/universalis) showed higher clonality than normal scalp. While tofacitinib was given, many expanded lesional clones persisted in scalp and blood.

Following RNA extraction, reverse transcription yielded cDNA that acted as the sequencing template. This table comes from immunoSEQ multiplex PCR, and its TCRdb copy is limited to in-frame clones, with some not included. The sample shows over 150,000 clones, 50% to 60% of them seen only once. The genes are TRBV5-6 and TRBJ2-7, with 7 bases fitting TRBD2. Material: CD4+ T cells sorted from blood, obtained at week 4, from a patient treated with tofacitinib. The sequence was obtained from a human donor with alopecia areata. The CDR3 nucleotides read TGTGCCAGCAGCCCGGGGAGGGGCGAGCAGTACTTC. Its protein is CASSPGRGEQYF. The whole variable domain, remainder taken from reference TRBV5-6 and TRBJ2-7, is DAGVTQSPTHLIKTRGQQVTLRCSPKSGHDTVSWYQQALGQGPQFIFQYYEEEERQRGNFPDRFSGHQFPNYSSELNVNALLLGDSALYLCASSPGRGEQYFGPGTRLTVT.